Following are 10 T cell receptor beta chains from one sample sequenced in a study of control samples from healthy donors and cancer patients. Using immunoSEQ multiplex PCR, the repertoire was profiled, and TCRdb retains in-frame clones only, with some absent. Here the sample spans about 140,000 clones, roughly 89% being singletons. Sequenced input: blood. Every receptor here comes from a man between 25 and 39 years old in good health.

The sample holds one count of this clone. Other nucleotide sequences from this sample produce the same CDR3. This chain connects TRBV19 to TRBJ2-3; D perhaps matches TRBD1 (6 bases). This CDR3 has 15 residues. Germline-derived CDR1 and CDR2 are LNHDA and SQIVND (reference sequence). Trimming stripped 0 bases from V and 0 bases from J, with 7 bases between. The CDR3, as DNA: TGTGCCAGTAGTATAGAGGGGGCCAGCACAGATACGCAGTATTTT. Protein: CASSIEGASTDTQYF.

The chain couples TRBV6-2 or TRBV6-3 to TRBJ2-1; D gene ambiguous. This CDR3 region has 15 residues. The germline V gene encodes CDR1 MNHEY and CDR2 SVGEGT. V was pared by 0 bases and J by 2 bases, with 8 bases between. The CDR3 is CASSYSDFTYNEQFF. CDR3 sequence (DNA): TGTGCCAGCAGTTACTCCGATTTCACCTACAATGAGCAGTTCTTC.

The chain has TRBV4-3 and TRBJ2-7; D gene uncertain. The CDR3 is made up of 13 amino acids. The germline V gene has CDR1 LGHNA and CDR2 YSLEER. The V gene lost 1 base and the J gene lost 3 bases, with 7 bases spanning the gap. The CDR3 coding sequence is TGCGCCAGCAGCCAAGTGTTTGGCTACGAGCAGTACTTC. Translated, it gives CASSQVFGYEQYF.

The gene calls are TRBV18 and TRBJ2-7; D perhaps matches TRBD2 (7 bases). In germline, CDR1 is KGHSH, CDR2 LQKENI. V was trimmed by 4 bases and J by 5 bases, leaving 15 bases between them. This CDR3 contains 14 residues. The CDR3 reads CASSRGGAVHEQYF. Written as DNA, the CDR3 is TGTGCCAGCTCACGGGGGGGCGCGGTCCACGAGCAGTACTTC.

CDR3 protein: CASTSQPPGVRLEKLFF. Here the CDR3 DNA reads TGTGCCAGTACCTCCCAGCCCCCGGGGGTACGATTGGAAAAACTGTTTTTT. The chain links TRBV19 to TRBJ1-4; perhaps TRBD1 as D (5 bases). The CDR3 is made up of 17 amino acids. The germline V gene has CDR1 LNHDA and CDR2 SQIVND (reference sequence). Trimming took off 7 bases at V and 8 bases at J, with 26 bases between the two ends.

This chain joins TRBV23-1 and TRBJ1-5; TRBD1 agrees at 8 bases. TRBV23-1 belongs to the ORF category, with a function that is uncertain. Losses at the gene ends were 0 bases for V and 9 bases for J; bases not matched to a gene: 7. The CDR3 is 15 residues long. For the CDR3, the DNA is TGCGCCAGCAGTCAATCGTGGGCAGGGGGCCTGCCCCAGCATTTT. Its translation is CASSQSWAGGLPQHF.

This rearrangement joins TRBV6-1 to TRBJ1-5; TRBD1 might be the D (5 bases). This CDR3 contains 16 residues. Per the germline V gene, CDR1 is MNHNS and CDR2 is SASEGT. V lost 3 bases, J lost 2 bases, and 14 bases lay in between. CDR3 region: CASSEFWGSGNQPQHF. CDR3 bases: TGTGCCAGCAGTGAGTTCTGGGGGAGTGGCAATCAGCCCCAGCATTTT.

This clone was observed once. The chain couples TRBV10-3 to TRBJ2-2; TRBD2 aligns across 15 bases. The CDR3 covers 17 residues. Germline V gives CDR1 ENHRY, CDR2 SYGVKD. V lost 6 bases, J lost 0 bases, and 2 bases stayed unmatched. The DNA for the CDR3 is TGTGCCATCAGCGGGACTAGCGGGAGGTCGAACACCGGGGAGCTGTTTTTT. Amino acid sequence: CAISGTSGRSNTGELFF.

This chain joins TRBV15 and TRBJ2-1; 11 bases map to TRBD2. The germline gives CDR1 LNHNV, CDR2 YYDKDF (reference sequence). CDR3 size: 16 residues. The V and J ends lost 5 bases and 12 bases, in that order; junction bases with no gene match: 15. This CDR3 reads CATSPPRSGRAWVQFF. CDR3 nucleotides: TGTGCCACCAGCCCTCCTCGTAGCGGGAGGGCCTGGGTGCAGTTCTTC.

The V gene is TRBV2, the J gene TRBJ2-2, with D possibly matching TRBD2 (5 bases). The CDR3 contains 15 residues. Trimming left V 4 bases short and J 1 base short, with 10 bases between. The V gene's germline CDR1 is SNHLY and CDR2 FYNNEI. The DNA for the CDR3 is TGTGCCAGCAGTGGGGTAGAGGGGAACACCGGGGAGCTGTTTTTT. This translates into CASSGVEGNTGELFF.